This T cell receptor (beta chain) was identified in a study of T-cell memory formation after mild COVID-19. Study as a whole: There were largely donor-specific TCR clusters. Study-level points and caveats: Among clones contracting day 15 to 85, CD4/CD8 was balanced, whereas later expanders leaned CD4+. Contracting clones localized mainly to CM and EM when CD4+ and mainly to EMRA when CD8+.

Trimming took off 0 bases at V and 7 bases at J, with 15 bases between the two ends. From germline, CDR1 is LGHNA and CDR2 YSLEER. CDR3 size: 16 residues. Sample barcodes and UMIs were carried by the TCR alpha and TCR beta cDNA libraries that 5'RACE generated with constant-segment primers. TCRdb independently ran MiXCR on the 5' RACE reads; one entry per CDR3 protein. The sample records some 130,000 distinct CDR3 sequences, roughly 24% being singletons. For this clonotype: The antigen remains unidentified.

The J gene is TRBJ2-2, the V gene TRBV4-3, with D perhaps TRBD2 (6 bases). The origin of this receptor is an adult woman who had mild COVID-19 (a few samples of this study predate the infection). Cell type and time point are not known. The specimen sequenced was PBMCs or a T cell subset sorted from them (not recorded which). The CDR3 sequence: CASSQDITVGSGELFF. Here the CDR3 DNA reads TGCGCCAGCAGCCAAGATATTACGGTCGGGAGCGGGGAGCTGTTTTTT.